The 8 T cell receptor beta chains reported below all come from one sample, sequenced in a study of shared clonotypes between healthy human individuals. Profiling relied on immunoSEQ multiplex PCR, and the TCRdb table lists in-frame clones only, not all of them. Here the sample spans more than 2 million clones, 90% to 95% being singletons. The specimen sequenced was naive CD4+ T cells sorted from blood. Subset reported: CD45RA+ positively selected. The source of these receptors is a man younger than 35 in good health.

This clone was found once. V is TRBV7-2 and J is TRBJ1-5; a possible D gene is TRBD1 (5 bases). CDR3 length: 15 amino acids. The germline V and J ends were trimmed by 5 bases and 2 bases, with 13 bases remaining between them. Germline-derived CDR1 and CDR2 are SGHTA and FQGNSA. This CDR3 reads CASSPAGVGNQPQHF. The CDR3 DNA sequence: TGTGCCAGCAGCCCCGCGGGGGTTGGCAATCAGCCCCAGCATTTT.

The J gene is TRBJ2-3, the V gene TRBV7-8, with 7 bases that match TRBD1. There are 16 residues in the CDR3. The germline gives CDR1 SGHVS, CDR2 FQNEAQ. Trimming cost V 2 bases and J 3 bases; bases outside gene matches: 8. In DNA, the CDR3 is TGTGCCAGCAGCTTAAATCGGACAGGAAAAACAGATACGCAGTATTTT. Its protein is CASSLNRTGKTDTQYF.

V usage is TRBV7-9 and J usage is TRBJ2-1; 10 positions agree with TRBD2. V dropped 5 bases and J dropped 9; count of bases not matched to a gene: 16. This CDR3 contains 17 residues. Per germline, CDR1 SEHNR and CDR2 FQNEAQ (reference sequence). The chain's CDR3 is CASSLTLAGYEAGEQFF. The CDR3 DNA follows: TGTGCCAGCAGCCTTACACTAGCGGGATATGAGGCAGGTGAGCAGTTCTTC.

The chain recombines TRBV6-1 with TRBJ1-5; D is possibly TRBD1 (5 bases). This CDR3 spans 13 amino acids. V dropped 7 bases and J dropped 4 bases, with 11 bases sitting between them. From germline, CDR1 is MNHNS and CDR2 SASEGT. The CDR3 protein is CASNLRGNQPQHF. The CDR3, as DNA: TGTGCCAGCAATTTGAGGGGTAATCAGCCCCAGCATTTT.

The chain is built from TRBV25-1 and TRBJ1-5, with D possibly being TRBD1 (5 bases). Germline CDR1 reads MGHDK; CDR2 reads SYGVNS. The CDR3 totals 14 residues. The germline V and J ends were trimmed by 5 bases and 5 bases, with 13 bases remaining between them. As DNA, the CDR3 is TGTGCCAGCAGTTGGGCAGGGTTTGATCAGCCCCAGCATTTT. This sequence encodes CASSWAGFDQPQHF.

The chain joins TRBV6-1 to TRBJ2-1; D not resolved. The germline CDR1 and CDR2 sequences are MNHNS and SASEGT. The CDR3 totals 14 residues. V gave up 4 bases and J gave up 3 bases, with 10 bases separating them. CDR3 bases: TGTGCCAGCAGTGGGGGTCCCCTCTACAATGAGCAGTTCTTC. Translated: CASSGGPLYNEQFF.

V gene TRBV30 combines with J gene TRBJ1-6; 7 bases align to TRBD1. V dropped 4 bases and J dropped 10; count of bases not matched to a gene: 16. CDR1 and CDR2 (germline): GTSNPN, SVGIG (reference sequence). This CDR3 region has 16 residues. CDR3 in amino acids: CAWTPQTGKRRSPLHF. As DNA, the CDR3 is TGTGCCTGGACACCCCAGACAGGGAAGAGACGATCACCCCTCCACTTT.

This CDR3 is CASSLGPTGDTQYF. As DNA, the CDR3 is TGTGCCAGCTCACTGGGACCTACGGGAGATACGCAGTATTTT. The chain recombines TRBV18 with TRBJ2-3, with D possibly called TRBD1 or TRBD2 (5 bases each). The CDR3 spans 14 residues. Germline V gene lookup returns CDR1 KGHSH and CDR2 LQKENI. V lost 4 bases to trimming and J lost 5 bases, with 13 bases between them. Filled out from reference TRBV18 and TRBJ2-3, the complete variable domain reads NAGVMQNPRHLVRRRGQEARLRCSPMKGHSHVYWYRQLPEEGLKFMVYLQKENIIDESGMPKERFSAEFPKEGPSILRIQQVVRGDSAAYFCASSLGPTGDTQYFGPGTRLTVL.